What follows describes a single T cell receptor beta chain. Its antigen remains unknown. TCRdb ran MiXCR on the reads and lists one entry per CDR3 protein. This table holds approximately 1,000,000 distinct CDR3 sequences, about a third found once. The sample originates from a study of T cell repertoires in cytomegalovirus infection. As for the study in general: Well-studied HLA-B-restricted CMV epitopes were used in the study alongside recently identified HLA-C-restricted ones. Study findings and constraints: HLA-C-restricted CMV-specific TCR beta clonotypes prevailed in the ex vivo response.

J was trimmed by 5 bases and V by 4 bases; bases with no gene match: 8. In germline, CDR1 is SGHDT, CDR2 YYEEEE. There are 14 residues in the CDR3. Material: cultured CD8+ T cells from PBMCs, obtained from culture after CMV antigen stimulation. The rearrangement joins TRBV5-6 to TRBJ2-5; 7 bases agree with TRBD1. This clonotype was sampled from a human donor in good health (CMV status not recorded). Some clones in this sample may be carry-over from other donors' samples. The DNA for the CDR3 is TGTGCCAGCAGCCCGGGACAGCCTCGGGAGACCCAGTACTTC. Translating gives CASSPGQPRETQYF.